The present T cell receptor (beta chain) was sequenced within a study of T-cell reconstitution after alpha-beta-depleted transplantation in children. Study-level points and caveats: Approximately two months post-transplant, alpha-beta T cells reportedly originated from several hundred expanded graft clones. Once a year had passed after transplant, T-cell counts and diversity came mostly from newly produced T cells. At day 60, the high TCRbeta diversity found in some patients originated from recipient T cells and thymic progenitors that had survived.

Turning to this clonotype: Its target is unknown.

A TCRbeta library incorporating unique molecular identifiers was prepared. TCRdb recomputed calls from the PCR reads with MiXCR, one row per CDR3 protein. Among 480,000 or so distinct CDR3 sequences listed, roughly 10% were seen once. This TCR was recovered from a child between 2 and 9 years old with inherited bone marrow failure, due to receive a stem cell transplant. The material sequenced was PBMCs, taken before TCRalphabeta/CD19-depleted stem cell transplant.

The CDR3 DNA reads as TGTGCCAGCAGCATCACTAGCGGGAGTTTGGATGAGCAGTTCTTC. Protein product: CASSITSGSLDEQFF. The chain has TRBV7-8 and TRBJ2-1; 11 nucleotides match TRBD2. This CDR3 spans 15 amino acids. Germline V gene lookup returns CDR1 SGHVS and CDR2 FQNEAQ. With V trimmed by 5 bases and J by 8 bases, 8 bases remained unmatched.